A selection of T cell receptor beta chains follows, all from one sample in a study of cytomegalovirus exposure and HLA in healthy donors. Produced via immunoSEQ multiplex PCR; TCRdb's table is partial and in-frame only. The sample lists some 100,000 clones, about 72% occurring once. Sequencing used PBMCs. These receptors all stem from a man in his fifties in good health and CMV-seropositive. CDR3s leave out the opening cysteine and the closing phenylalanine or tryptophan. Each record gives: J gene, V gene, CDR3 protein.

TRBJ1-3	TRBV7-2	ASSLTGLGSGNTIY
TRBJ2-7	TRBV5-1	ASSRLAGDTYEQY
TRBJ2-1	TRBV27	ATRTSALADEQF
TRBJ2-5	TRBV7-7	ASSFSVQETQY
TRBJ1-5	TRBV10-1	ASSDIDQPQH
TRBJ2-7	TRBV11-2	ASSRGADRDYEQY
TRBJ2-5	TRBV2	ASSEDFDRGGRLKETQY
TRBJ2-4	TRBV5-8	ASSGKGLTNKNIQY
TRBJ1-2	TRBV11-3	ASSFQGSDGYT
TRBJ1-3	TRBV11-2	ASSWAGTAPGNTIY
TRBJ2-7	TRBV4-1	ASRQAGRGSYEQY
TRBJ2-3	TRBV4-1	ASSLEDREDTQY
TRBJ2-7	TRBV6-5	ASRHGTSGTYEQY
TRBJ1-2	TRBV18	ASSPPAAGPYGYT
TRBJ2-6	TRBV9	ASSVAYGASGANVLT
TRBJ2-1	TRBV5-6	ASSLMLLAGGSEQF
TRBJ2-1	TRBV7-2	ASSFGTRGEQF
TRBJ2-7	TRBV11-2	ASSNGRGPQFEEQY
TRBJ2-5	TRBV9	ASSGGHGETQY
TRBJ2-1	TRBV4-3	ASSQPI
TRBJ2-4	TRBV7-9	ASSPHWREGQGKNIQY
TRBJ2-2	TRBV15	ATSREIADTGELF
TRBJ2-1	TRBV9	ASSSTGTGGWDEQF
TRBJ2-2	TRBV9	ASSVAPGGAGELF
TRBJ2-5	TRBV18	ASSQLKKETQY
TRBJ2-3	TRBV5-1	ASREGGLLVAPGADTQY
TRBJ1-5	TRBV9	ASSVGGMGNQPQH
TRBJ2-7	TRBV19	ASRSQASGSYEQY
TRBJ2-3	TRBV27	ASSLSRVTDTQY
TRBJ2-5	TRBV5-1	ASSTETGYQETQY
TRBJ1-4	TRBV14	ASSRHRVGKGRPNEKLF
TRBJ2-5	TRBV4-1	ASSQDRVQETQY
TRBJ1-6	TRBV5-5	ASSLGTGNGNSPLH
TRBJ2-5	TRBV6-1	ASSVNPQGQETQY
TRBJ2-1	TRBV4-3	ASSPVAGGEQF
TRBJ2-5	TRBV5-8	ASSSLAPQETQY
TRBJ1-5	TRBV7-8	ASSLVQDQPQH
TRBJ2-1	TRBV4-3	ASSQRGNNEQF
TRBJ2-7	TRBV7-8	ATQLLAGGPYEQY
TRBJ2-2	TRBV28	ASTLTSGPTGELF
TRBJ2-1	TRBV9	ASSSLAGANDEQF
TRBJ2-7	TRBV18	ASSPEGAQQY
TRBJ2-3	TRBV10-1	APLGGTGDFTSTDTQY
TRBJ1-3	TRBV4-1	ASSQGGLGNTIY
TRBJ2-1	TRBV14	ASSQDHRLRGGRGNEQF
TRBJ2-1	TRBV5-8	ASSWKRGQSYNEQF
TRBJ2-1	TRBV14	ASSQASIRYNEQF
TRBJ2-3	TRBV11-3	ASSSGWKAPDTQY
TRBJ2-5	TRBV7-2	ASTPLGGGRQETQY
TRBJ2-1	TRBV13	ASSLPRGGGNEQF
TRBJ2-2	TRBV5-5	ASSLGPSGGTGELF
TRBJ2-1	TRBV27	ASREGSFYNEQF
TRBJ1-2	TRBV28	ASSQPGTGFNYGYT
TRBJ1-2	TRBV5-1	ASSFATANYGYT
TRBJ2-1	TRBV11-2	ASSLVLKNEQF
TRBJ2-1	TRBV10-1	ASSAIGEQF
TRBJ1-2	TRBV6-5	ASSYGQRANYGYT